Listed below are T cell receptor beta chains from one sample, sequenced in a study of T cell repertoires in cytomegalovirus infection. TCRdb reanalysed the reads using MiXCR and keeps one entry per CDR3 protein. The table includes roughly 500,000 distinct CDR3 sequences, 15% to 20% detected once. Sequencing was performed on CD8+ T cells from PBMCs. These receptors came from a human donor in good health (CMV status not recorded). Some clones in this sample may be carry-over from other donors' samples. Each CDR3 is given with its conserved first and last residue. The order of the fields is V gene, CDR3 protein.

v_gene: TRBV27; CDR3aa: CASSLRRAGGTDTQYF
v_gene: TRBV9; CDR3aa: CASSGPRSGGTAGAGELFF
v_gene: TRBV14; CDR3aa: CASSSRGFYGYTF
v_gene: TRBV25-1; CDR3aa: CASSEYLNRLGRYGYTF
v_gene: TRBV19; CDR3aa: CASSKDWGRTGRNQPQHF
v_gene: TRBV28; CDR3aa: CASTPLPQGTEAFF
v_gene: TRBV6-2/TRBV6-3; CDR3aa: CASSREQGPYNYGYTF
v_gene: TRBV11-1; CDR3aa: CASSSGRKSTDTQYF
v_gene: TRBV6-2/TRBV6-3; CDR3aa: CASSYSGGSYGYTF
v_gene: TRBV27; CDR3aa: CASRKTGGFNEQFF
v_gene: TRBV12-5; CDR3aa: CASGLGQINEQFF
v_gene: TRBV11-1; CDR3aa: CASSPRDSPYEQFF
v_gene: TRBV7-9; CDR3aa: CASSPILTSEYNEQFF
v_gene: TRBV7-9; CDR3aa: CASSSGTRASNEQFF
v_gene: TRBV28; CDR3aa: CASSFSSGLRETQYF
v_gene: TRBV7-2; CDR3aa: CASSLPNTDTQYF
v_gene: TRBV11-2; CDR3aa: CASSSTANTGELFF
v_gene: TRBV6-5; CDR3aa: CASSYGGPGNTIYF
v_gene: TRBV10-3; CDR3aa: CATQSDQNTEAFF
v_gene: TRBV19; CDR3aa: CASSKVTEAFF
v_gene: TRBV4-1; CDR3aa: CASSQYGNEQYF
v_gene: TRBV7-8; CDR3aa: CASSLLGDSSYEQYF
v_gene: TRBV7-6; CDR3aa: CASSLPRTGEDTEAFF
v_gene: TRBV7-6; CDR3aa: CASSLVYGANVLTF
v_gene: TRBV6-5; CDR3aa: CASSYSMEGTEAFF
v_gene: TRBV4-1; CDR3aa: CASSQGSLQPQHF
v_gene: TRBV15; CDR3aa: CATSRAPSGTNNEQFF
v_gene: TRBV30; CDR3aa: CAWSQGRGLDGYTF
v_gene: TRBV7-9; CDR3aa: CASTGGNEQFF
v_gene: TRBV13; CDR3aa: CASSLVLGVEQYF